Shown below are 32 T cell receptor beta chains from a single sample sequenced in a study of Graves' ophthalmopathy and Graves' hyperthyroidism. Amplification from RNA transcripts yielded the TCR beta CDR3 regions. The library came from an HTBI-primed first-round RT-PCR and a second-round multiplex PCR. TCRdb re-analysed the multiplex PCR reads in MiXCR, keeping a single row per CDR3 protein. The sample holds hundreds of thousands of distinct CDR3 sequences, roughly 20% seen once. Sequences were obtained from peripheral blood. These receptors were taken from a woman aged 18-35 years with stable Graves' hyperthyroidism. Some clones in this sample may be carry-over from other donors' samples.

This clonotype was found a few times. The chain couples TRBV5-6 to TRBJ1-2; D perhaps matches TRBD1 (6 bases). The germline gives CDR1 SGHDT, CDR2 YYEEEE. V was clipped by 3 bases and J by 7 bases, with 16 bases between them. This CDR3 is built from 14 residues. Here the CDR3 DNA reads TGTGCCAGCAGCTCGGACAGACGTCCGATTGGCTACACCTTC. Protein: CASSSDRRPIGYTF.

The table lists this clonotype with many counts. The rearrangement joins TRBV20-1 to TRBJ1-2; no definite D call. Trimming shortened V by 4 bases and J by 3 bases, and 3 bases separated the two germline ends. This CDR3 is built from 10 residues. CDR1 is DFQATT and CDR2 is SNEGSKA in the germline V gene (reference sequence). CDR3 sequence reads: CSATDYGYTF. The CDR3 bases are TGCAGTGCTACGGACTATGGCTACACCTTC.

This sequence joins TRBV28 and TRBJ2-7; a weak D match, TRBD2 (5 bases). V was cut by 4 bases and J by 3 bases, with 19 bases left in between. Germline loops: CDR1 MDHEN, CDR2 SYDVKM. The CDR3 has 16 amino acids. CDR3 residues: CASSSRRHVGDYEQYF. Here the CDR3 DNA reads TGTGCCAGCAGTTCCCGTCGACATGTCGGGGACTACGAGCAGTACTTC.

In its sample, this clonotype was seen many times. V usage is TRBV12-3 or TRBV12-4 and J usage is TRBJ1-2; no firm D call. Trimming shortened V by 3 bases and J by 10 bases, and 12 bases separated the two germline ends. The CDR3 runs 12 residues. The CDR3 is CASSLTGRFYTF. CDR3 in DNA: TGTGCCAGCAGTTTGACGGGAAGATTCTACACCTTC.

The V gene is TRBV12-3 or TRBV12-4, the J gene TRBJ1-2; 8 nucleotides match TRBD1. The CDR3 consists of 18 residues. The J segment lost 3 bases and the V segment lost 2 bases, leaving 14 bases of the junction unmatched. CDR3 DNA sequence: TGTGCCAGCAGTTTACATGGGACAGGACGATCTCTGGACTATGGCTACACCTTC. Its protein is CASSLHGTGRSLDYGYTF.

This clonotype was counted ten times or more. CDR3 loop: CASSLAQVQPQHF. CDR3 bases: TGTGCCAGCAGTTTAGCGCAGGTACAGCCCCAGCATTTT. V is TRBV12-3 or TRBV12-4 and J is TRBJ1-5; D is unclear. The length of the CDR3 is 13 residues. V dropped 0 bases and J dropped 7 bases, with 7 bases sitting between them.

This clonotype was detected many times. The chain couples TRBV6-1 to TRBJ2-7, with TRBD2 as a possible D gene (5 bases). Deletions cut 3 bases from V and 3 bases from J, with 6 bases between. The germline CDR1 and CDR2 sequences are MNHNS and SASEGT. The CDR3 contains 12 residues. DNA of the CDR3: TGTGCCAGCAGTGAGGGAGTCTACGAGCAGTACTTC. Amino acids: CASSEGVYEQYF.

This clonotype was counted many times. V is TRBV6-5 and J is TRBJ2-7; 15 bases are shared with TRBD2. The CDR3 runs 16 residues. J gave up 3 bases and V 6 bases, and 6 bases lay outside the gene matches. Germline V gene data show CDR1 as MNHEY and CDR2 as SVGAGI. The CDR3 bases are TGTGCCAGCAGCACTGGGACTAGCGGGAGGATCTACGAGCAGTACTTC. Its protein is CASSTGTSGRIYEQYF.

The chain recombines TRBV12-3 or TRBV12-4 with TRBJ1-1; D remains unclear. The CDR3 has 15 amino acids. V was clipped by 7 bases and J by 0 bases, with 15 bases between them. This CDR3 is CASINVGGVNTEAFF. For the CDR3, the DNA is TGTGCCAGCATCAACGTCGGTGGGGTGAACACTGAAGCTTTCTTT.

This clonotype was observed at least ten times. The chain joins TRBV28 to TRBJ1-1; D is uncertain. Germline V gene data show CDR1 as MDHEN and CDR2 as SYDVKM. Trimming took off 2 bases at V and 8 bases at J, with 12 bases between the two ends. The CDR3 has 13 amino acids. The CDR3 bases are TGTGCCAGCAGTTTAGTAGCACCCCAAGAAGCTTTCTTT. Translation: CASSLVAPQEAFF.

This clonotype appeared a few times. The gene calls are TRBV28 and TRBJ2-2; tentative D call: TRBD2 (6 bases). Deletions cut 6 bases from V and 5 bases from J, with 19 bases between. Germline V gene data show CDR1 as MDHEN and CDR2 as SYDVKM. The CDR3 consists of 16 residues. The CDR3 protein is CASSFGFGGLTGELFF. CDR3 sequence (DNA): TGTGCCAGCAGCTTTGGGTTCGGGGGATTGACCGGGGAGCTGTTTTTT.

This clonotype occurred many times. V is TRBV6-5 and J is TRBJ2-7; 8 bases align to TRBD2. The CDR3 is made up of 13 amino acids. With V trimmed by 7 bases and J by 2 bases, 4 bases remained unmatched. The germline V gene has CDR1 MNHEY and CDR2 SVGAGI. In DNA form, the CDR3 reads TGTGCCAGCACCGGAGCGGGAGCCTACGAGCAGTACTTC. This encodes CASTGAGAYEQYF.

This clonotype was detected many times. Here the CDR3 DNA reads TGTGCCACCAGCAGAGATGGGAAGGGAGGCACTGAAGCTTTCTTT. Translation: CATSRDGKGGTEAFF. The chain employs TRBV15 and TRBJ1-1; no reliable D call. V lost 0 bases and J lost 4, with 12 bases in between. Germline CDR1 and CDR2: LNHNV and YYDKDF (reference sequence). CDR3 length: 15 residues.

This clonotype was picked up a small number of times. V usage is TRBV5-1 and J usage is TRBJ2-2; D not certain. From germline, CDR1 is SGHRS and CDR2 YFSETQ. The CDR3 has 15 amino acids. Trimming cost V 1 base and J 1 base, with 8 bases left between them. The CDR3 is CASSLTEKNTGELFF. The CDR3 DNA reads TGCGCCAGCAGCTTGACGGAAAAGAACACCGGGGAGCTGTTTTTT.

This clonotype came up many times. V and J are TRBV30 and TRBJ1-3, with no clear D. This CDR3 has 15 amino acids. The germline V gene has CDR1 GTSNPN and CDR2 SVGIG (reference sequence). Trimming removed 4 bases from V and 2 bases from J, with 15 bases in between. DNA of the CDR3: TGTGCCTGGACTCAGTGGGGATCCCCTGGAAACACCATATATTTT. It yields the protein CAWTQWGSPGNTIYF.

CDR3 nucleotide sequence: TGTGCCAGCAGTCCACTCGAATGGCAGGGTAGATCACCCCTCCACTTT. Its translation: CASSPLEWQGRSPLHF. The chain uses TRBV6-2 or TRBV6-3 and TRBJ1-6; weak D call: TRBD1 (5 bases). Trimming took off 5 bases at V and 10 bases at J, with 21 bases between the two ends. The CDR3 consists of 16 residues. CDR1 is MNHEY, CDR2 SVGEGT, per germline.

The chain recombines TRBV20-1 with TRBJ2-7, with D hard to call. From germline, CDR1 is DFQATT and CDR2 SNEGSKA (reference sequence). The CDR3 loop spans 14 amino acids. V lost 3 bases and J 3 bases, leaving 15 bases between the germline ends. The CDR3 DNA is TGCAGTGCTAGCCCCCGGGCCTTCAGCTACGAGCAGTACTTC. Translation: CSASPRAFSYEQYF.

This clonotype was observed a handful of times. A much larger clone is a single base away; this may be a read error. J is TRBJ2-4 and V is TRBV7-3; D is possibly TRBD1 (5 bases). CDR3 size: 14 residues. From germline, CDR1 is SGHTA and CDR2 FQGTGA. The CDR3, as DNA: TGTGCCAGCAGCTTAAGTGGGGCTAGAAACATTAAGTACTTC. This encodes CASSLSGARNIKYF.

Turning to this clonotype: Given the absence of the conserved phenylalanine or tryptophan at the CDR3 end, a read error is likely. No DNA is shown, since the ends of the CDR3 on it are uncertain; the CDR3 is the one TCRdb lists. The chain couples TRBV19 to TRBJ1-5; no check of the table's D call, TRBD1, against the DNA was made. Germline V lookup: CDR1 LNHDA, CDR2 SQIVND (reference sequence). The length of the CDR3 is 15 amino acids, counting both ends. The CDR3 loop is CASSTRDRNNQPQQL.

The genes are TRBV27 and TRBJ1-2; 7 positions agree with TRBD1. Germline assignment: CDR1 MNHEY and CDR2 SMNVEV (reference sequence). The CDR3 loop spans 15 amino acids. V shed 3 bases and J 5 bases; nucleotides not matched to a gene: 9. DNA of the CDR3: TGTGCCAGCAGTTTTACAGGGGATCTGGGGTATGGCTACACCTTC. It translates to CASSFTGDLGYGYTF.

This clonotype was detected once. A much larger clone lies one base from this, so it may be a read error. For the CDR3, the DNA is TGTGCCAGTTGGGACAGGGGTGGCACTGAAGCTTTCTTT. It codes for CASWDRGGTEAFF. The V and J genes are TRBV19 and TRBJ1-1; 10 bases line up with TRBD1. The CDR3 is made up of 13 amino acids. J gave up 4 bases and V 8 bases, and 4 bases lay outside the gene matches. Germline-derived CDR1 and CDR2 are LNHDA and SQIVND (reference sequence).

This clonotype was observed at least ten times. The chain is built from TRBV28 and TRBJ1-5; maybe TRBD1 (6 bases). V lost 5 bases to trimming and J lost 4 bases, with 12 bases between them. The CDR3 totals 14 residues. Germline V gene sequence: CDR1 MDHEN, CDR2 SYDVKM. The CDR3 DNA sequence: TGTGCCAGCAGTACAGGGTTCCGGAATCAGCCCCAGCATTTT. Protein: CASSTGFRNQPQHF.

The sample holds a few counts of this clonotype. CDR3 in amino acids: CASSPWTRISYEQYF. The CDR3, as DNA: TGTGCCAGCAGTCCGTGGACTAGGATCTCCTACGAGCAGTACTTC. This chain connects TRBV28 to TRBJ2-7, with TRBD2 matching 7 bases. Germline assignment: CDR1 MDHEN and CDR2 SYDVKM. Trimming at V came to 5 bases and at J to 0 bases, leaving 7 bases not matched to a gene. The CDR3 length is 15 residues.

This clonotype was recorded at least ten times. The rearrangement uses TRBV3-1 and TRBJ2-5, with D perhaps TRBD1 or TRBD2 (5 bases each). V was clipped by 2 bases and J by 2 bases, with 12 bases between them. The CDR3 runs to 15 residues. Germline V gene sequence: CDR1 LGHDT, CDR2 YNNKEL (reference sequence). The CDR3 region is CASSQSRWGQETQYF. In DNA, the CDR3 is TGTGCCAGCAGCCAAAGTCGATGGGGGCAAGAGACCCAGTACTTC.

This clonotype was detected ten times or more. The junction differs from germline at one of its ends, possibly a read error. CDR3 DNA sequence: TGTGCCAGCAGTGAAAGCGGCGTAGCTCAAGGGACCCAGTACTTC. Its translation is CASSESGVAQGTQYF. V and J are TRBV6-1 and TRBJ2-5; tentative D call: TRBD2 (5 bases). The CDR3 loop spans 15 amino acids. Germline CDR1 is MNHNS and CDR2 is SASEGT.

In this sample, this clonotype turned up many times. The V and J genes are TRBV2 and TRBJ1-1; a possible D gene is TRBD1 (6 bases). CDR3 length: 13 residues. Germline V CDR1 and CDR2: SNHLY, FYNNEI. V lost 7 bases and J lost 1, with 10 bases in between. Written as DNA, the CDR3 is TGTGCCAGCACAGCAGGGGAGAACACTGAAGCTTTCTTT. It codes for CASTAGENTEAFF. The whole variable domain, filled in from reference TRBV2 and TRBJ1-1, reads EPEVTQTPSHQVTQMGQEVILRCVPISNHLYFYWYRQILGQKVEFLVSFYNNEISEKSEIFDDQFSVERPDGSNFTLKIRSTKLEDSAMYFCASTAGENTEAFFGQGTRLTVV.

The CDR3 protein is CSAREGPDTEAFF. CDR3 DNA: TGCAGTGCTAGAGAAGGGCCAGACACTGAAGCTTTCTTT. The V and J genes are TRBV20-1 and TRBJ1-1, with D unresolved. Per the germline V gene, CDR1 is DFQATT and CDR2 is SNEGSKA (reference sequence). V shed 0 bases and J shed 3 bases, with 8 bases lying between them. The CDR3 is 13 amino acids.

There are a few counts of this clonotype. This chain uses TRBV19 with TRBJ1-2; D perhaps matches TRBD1 (5 bases). Germline V gene sequence: CDR1 LNHDA, CDR2 SQIVND (reference sequence). V lost 5 bases and J 8 bases, leaving 15 bases between the germline ends. The CDR3 sequence is 13 residues long. The CDR3: CASSPAPRAGYTF. CDR3 in DNA: TGTGCCAGTAGTCCAGCCCCCAGGGCCGGCTACACCTTC.

This clonotype has a count of ten or more. The V gene is TRBV29-1, the J gene TRBJ2-7, with D tentatively TRBD1 or TRBD2 (5 bases each). Per the germline V gene, CDR1 is SQVTM and CDR2 is ANQGSEA. The CDR3 length is 12 residues. The V and J ends lost 6 bases and 2 bases respectively, with 11 bases between them. The CDR3 region has the DNA TGCAGCGTGGGGGACGGACCCTACGAGCAGTACTTC. Residues: CSVGDGPYEQYF.

V and J are TRBV27 and TRBJ2-2; D perhaps matches TRBD2 (5 bases). The CDR3 runs 16 residues. Germline V CDR1 and CDR2: MNHEY, SMNVEV (reference sequence). Trimming pared 6 bases from V and 3 bases from J, leaving 17 bases between. The CDR3 sequence: CASRGSWGRDTGELFF. The CDR3 nucleotides are TGTGCCAGCAGGGGGAGTTGGGGTCGGGACACCGGGGAGCTGTTTTTT.

This clonotype was found many times. V usage is TRBV11-2 and J usage is TRBJ2-5; D gene unclear. Germline V gene lookup returns CDR1 SGHAT and CDR2 FQNNGV. V lost 2 bases and J lost 0, with 13 bases in between. The CDR3 length is 16 residues. This CDR3 reads CASSLSQLWDQETQYF. In nucleotides, the CDR3 is TGTGCCAGCAGCTTATCGCAACTTTGGGACCAAGAGACCCAGTACTTC.

This clonotype has ten or more counts. This chain uses TRBV27 with TRBJ1-3, with 7 bases fitting TRBD1. The germline V gene has CDR1 MNHEY and CDR2 SMNVEV (reference sequence). CDR3 length equals 16 residues. J gave up 3 bases and V 5 bases, and 10 bases lay outside the gene matches. The CDR3: CASSPRTGLGGNTIYF. CDR3 nucleotides: TGTGCCAGCAGTCCAAGGACAGGCTTGGGTGGAAACACCATATATTTT.